Given below is one T cell receptor (beta chain) in context. Its antigen is as yet unknown. This entry belongs to a study of cytomegalovirus exposure and HLA in healthy donors. Study details: T cells numbering about 200 million yielded approximately 100 million unique TCR beta sequences in an earlier analysis.

13 Jbeta primers and 60 Vbeta primers were used for the PCR. Sequencing used immunoSEQ multiplex PCR; TCRdb keeps in-frame clones, though not all of them. The sample gives more than 140,000 clones, 75% to 80% of which show up once; 0.66% is in the top ten. CDR1 and CDR2 (germline): SEHNR, FQNEAQ (reference sequence). The CDR3 is 13 residues long. With V trimmed by 2 bases and J by 2 bases, 0 bases remained unmatched. Study-level findings and limits: Later on, an analysis tied around 17,000 TCR beta sequences to HLA alleles at 0.05 false discovery rate. The authors listed 150 to 200 TCR beta chains as cytomegalovirus-associated. Through in vitro validation, a few CMV-associated chains were shown to be specific for CMV antigens.

The chain recombines TRBV7-9 with TRBJ2-7; 7 nucleotides match TRBD1. The sequenced material came from PBMCs. This sequence originates from a male donor in good health and CMV-seronegative. DNA of the CDR3: TGTGCCAGCAGCTTACAGGGGGCCTACGAGCAGTACTTC. This gives the protein CASSLQGAYEQYF.